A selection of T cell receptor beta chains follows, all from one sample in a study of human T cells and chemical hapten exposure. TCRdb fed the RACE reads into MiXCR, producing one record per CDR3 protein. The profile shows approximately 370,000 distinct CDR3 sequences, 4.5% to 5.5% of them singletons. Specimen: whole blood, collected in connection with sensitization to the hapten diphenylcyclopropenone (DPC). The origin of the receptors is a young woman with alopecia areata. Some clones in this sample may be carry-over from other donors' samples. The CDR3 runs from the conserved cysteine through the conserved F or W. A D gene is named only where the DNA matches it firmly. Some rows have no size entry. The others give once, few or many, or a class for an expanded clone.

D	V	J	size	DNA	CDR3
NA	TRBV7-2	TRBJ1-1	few	TGTGCCAGCAGCAAGGTTTCGAACACTGAAGCTTTCTTT	CASSKVSNTEAFF
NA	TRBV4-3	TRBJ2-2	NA	TGCGCCAGCAGCCTTTTCGGGGAGGAGCTGTTTTTT	CASSLFGEELFF
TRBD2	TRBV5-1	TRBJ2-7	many	TGCGCCAGCAGCTCGAACTCGGGGGGACGGTTCTACGAGCAGTACTTC	CASSSNSGGRFYEQYF
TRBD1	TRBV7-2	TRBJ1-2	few	TGTGCCAGCAGCTCACAGAGTCAGGGGGCGCCAGGCTATGGCTACACCTTC	CASSSQSQGAPGYGYTF
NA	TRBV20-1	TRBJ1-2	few	TGCAGTGCTAGAGCGCTAAGGGGCAACACCTTC	CSARALRGNTF
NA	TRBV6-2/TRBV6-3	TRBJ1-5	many	TGTGCCAGCTCAGTTAGCTACAAGGGGGATCAGCCCCAGCATTTT	CASSVSYKGDQPQHF
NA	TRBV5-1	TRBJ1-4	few	TGCGCCAGCAGCCGCGACAGCACTAATGAAAAACTGTTTTTT	CASSRDSTNEKLFF
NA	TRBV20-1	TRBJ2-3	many	TGCAGTGCTAGGGGGGAGAGCACAGATACGCAGTATTTT	CSARGESTDTQYF
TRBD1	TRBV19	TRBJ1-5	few	TGTGCCAGTACCAAGGGACAGGGGAATCAGCCCCAGCATTTT	CASTKGQGNQPQHF
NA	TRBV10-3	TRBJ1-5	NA	TGTGCCATCAACGATCTGGGCGACAATCAGCCCCAGCATTTT	CAINDLGDNQPQHF
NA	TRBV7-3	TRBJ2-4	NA	TGTGCCAGCGTAGGACAGCTAGCCAAAAACATTCAGTACTTC	CASVGQLAKNIQYF
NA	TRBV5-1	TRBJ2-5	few	TGCGCCAGCGGAAACCCTTGGGGGATTCAAGAGACCCAGTACTTC	CASGNPWGIQETQYF
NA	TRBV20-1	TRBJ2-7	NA	TGCAGTGCTAGAGATATGGATCCTATCACCTACGAGCAGTACTTC	CSARDMDPITYEQYF
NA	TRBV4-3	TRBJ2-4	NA	TGCGCCAGCAGCTCACAGGGAACCATAAACATTCAGTACTTC	CASSSQGTINIQYF
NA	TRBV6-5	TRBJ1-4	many	TGTGCCAGTAAACAGAGTAATGAAAAACTGTTTTTT	CASKQSNEKLFF
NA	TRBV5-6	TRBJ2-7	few	TGTGCCAGCAGCTTGTTCACCGGAAGTACCTCCTACGAGCAGTACTTC	CASSLFTGSTSYEQYF
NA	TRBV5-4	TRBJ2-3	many	TGTGCCAGCAGCTTGGTAAACCCTAGCACAGATACGCAGTATTTT	CASSLVNPSTDTQYF
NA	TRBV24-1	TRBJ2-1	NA	TGTGCCACCAGTGATCAGGGGAGGCTCTACAATGAGCAGTTCTTC	CATSDQGRLYNEQFF
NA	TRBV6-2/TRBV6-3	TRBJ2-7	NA	TGTGCCAGCAGCACGGGTCGGAGGTACGAGCAGTACTTC	CASSTGRRYEQYF
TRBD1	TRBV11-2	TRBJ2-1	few	TGTGCCAGCAGCTCCCAGATGGACAGGGGTTCATACAATGAGCAGTTCTTC	CASSSQMDRGSYNEQFF
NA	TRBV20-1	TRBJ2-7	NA	TGCAGTGCTAGTTCCGGACTGGTTTCCTACGAGCAGTACTTC	CSASSGLVSYEQYF
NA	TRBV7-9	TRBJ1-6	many	TGTGCCAGCAGCTTAGGCAACATGGGGGGGCGAAATTCACCCCTCCACTTT	CASSLGNMGGRNSPLHF
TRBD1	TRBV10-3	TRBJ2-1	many	TGTGCCATCAGTGTAATCGCAGGGGGCAGGAACAATGAGCAGTTCTTC	CAISVIAGGRNNEQFF
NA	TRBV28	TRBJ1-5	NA	TGTGCCAGCAGTTTTGCAGGTTCGGGGCCCCAGCATTTT	CASSFAGSGPQHF
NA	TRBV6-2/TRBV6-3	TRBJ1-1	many	TGTGCCAGCAGTGCCCTCGTTGGGAACACTGAAGCTTTCTTT	CASSALVGNTEAFF
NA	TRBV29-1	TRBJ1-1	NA	TGCAGCGTTGAATGGGGGAACACTGAAGCTTTCTTT	CSVEWGNTEAFF
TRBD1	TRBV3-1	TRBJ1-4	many	TGTGCCAGCAGCCAAACCCAGGGGGGGGAAAAACTGTTTTTT	CASSQTQGGEKLFF
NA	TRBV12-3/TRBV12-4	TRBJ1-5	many	TGTGCCAGCAGTTTAAGGGACAACAATCAGCCCCAGCATTTT	CASSLRDNNQPQHF
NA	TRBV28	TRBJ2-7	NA	TGTGCCAGCAGTTCGGTAGAGAGGACCGGGGGGCACGAGCAGTACTTC	CASSSVERTGGHEQYF
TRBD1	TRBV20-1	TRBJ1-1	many	TGCAGTGCTAGGCCTGCCCGGACAGGTAACACTGAAGCTTTCTTT	CSARPARTGNTEAFF
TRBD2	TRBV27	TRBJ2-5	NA	TGTGTCAGCAGTTTCCTGAGCGGGGGTGGGATCAGGACCCAGTACTTC	CVSSFLSGGGIRTQYF
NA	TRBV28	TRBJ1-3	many	TGTGCCAGCAGTTCCTTATTCAGCAGCTCTGGAAACACCATATATTTT	CASSSLFSSSGNTIYF
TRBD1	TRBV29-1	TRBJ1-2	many	TGCAGCGTTGCGGGACAGGATAACTATGGCTACACCTTC	CSVAGQDNYGYTF
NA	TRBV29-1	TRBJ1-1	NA	TGCAGCGTTTATTCTCGGGGGTTTAGGGTGGCTGAAGCTTTCTTT	CSVYSRGFRVAEAFF
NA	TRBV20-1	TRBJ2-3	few	TGCAGTCTCCGGGACCCACGCACAGATACGCAGTATTTT	CSLRDPRTDTQYF
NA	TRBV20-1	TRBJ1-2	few	TGCAGTGCTAGAGATGTGTCAGGGAAGCGCTATGGCTACACCTTC	CSARDVSGKRYGYTF
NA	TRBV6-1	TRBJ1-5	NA	TGTGCCAGCAGGGTCCACAGGGATTATAGCAATCAGCCCCAGCATTTT	CASRVHRDYSNQPQHF
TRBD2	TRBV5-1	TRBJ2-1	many	TGCGCCAGCAGCTTGGCCTCAACTAGCGATGAGCAGTTCTTC	CASSLASTSDEQFF
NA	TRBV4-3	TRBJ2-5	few	TGCGCCAGCAGCCAAGATCCTGCAGGTCGGCAAGAGACCCAGTACTTC	CASSQDPAGRQETQYF
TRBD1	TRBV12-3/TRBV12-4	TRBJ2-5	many	TGTGCCAGCAGTCCCGGTACAGGGACAGGGACCCAGTACTTC	CASSPGTGTGTQYF
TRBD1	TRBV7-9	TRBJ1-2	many	TGTGCCAGCAGCGGAGAGAAATCCGGGACAGAAGTCTATGGCTACACCTTC	CASSGEKSGTEVYGYTF
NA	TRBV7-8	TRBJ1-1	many	TGTGCCAGCAGCCCGGCTGACAGGCGATTCATGAACACTGAAGCTTTCTTT	CASSPADRRFMNTEAFF
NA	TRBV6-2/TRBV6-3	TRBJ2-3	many	TGTGCCACCCAATACGGGGGGCCCACAGATACGCAGTATTTT	CATQYGGPTDTQYF
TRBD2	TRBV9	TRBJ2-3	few	TGTGCCAGCAGCGTATTGGGACTAGTAAGCACAGATACGCAGTATTTT	CASSVLGLVSTDTQYF
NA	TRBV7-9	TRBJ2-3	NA	TGTGCCAGCAGCCCAAGTAACTCTAGCACAGATACGCAGTATTTT	CASSPSNSSTDTQYF
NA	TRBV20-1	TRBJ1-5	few	TGCAGTGCTGAGAGTCCCAATCAGCCCCAGCATTTT	CSAESPNQPQHF
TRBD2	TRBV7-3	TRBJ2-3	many	TGTGCCAGCAGCCCCTCTGGGACTAGCTACGATACGCAGTATTTT	CASSPSGTSYDTQYF
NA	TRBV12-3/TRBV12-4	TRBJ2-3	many	TGTGCCAGCGTTTGGTCAGCGCGGGGAGATACGCAGTATTTT	CASVWSARGDTQYF